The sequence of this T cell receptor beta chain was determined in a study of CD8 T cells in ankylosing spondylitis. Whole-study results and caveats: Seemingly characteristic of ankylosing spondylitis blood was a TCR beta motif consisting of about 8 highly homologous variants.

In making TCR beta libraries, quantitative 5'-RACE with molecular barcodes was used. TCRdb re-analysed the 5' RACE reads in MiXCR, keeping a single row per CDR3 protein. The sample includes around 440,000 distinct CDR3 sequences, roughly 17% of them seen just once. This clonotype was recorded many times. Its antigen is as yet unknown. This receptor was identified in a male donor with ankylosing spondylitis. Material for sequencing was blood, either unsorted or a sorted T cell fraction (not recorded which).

CDR3 sequence reads: CASSLGGTGDYEQYF. As DNA, the CDR3 is TGCGCCAGCAGCTTGGGCGGGACAGGAGACTACGAGCAGTACTTC. The chain joins TRBV5-1 to TRBJ2-7, with 8 bases identical to TRBD1. Germline V gives CDR1 SGHRS, CDR2 YFSETQ. The V and J ends lost 0 bases and 3 bases, in that order; junction bases with no gene match: 5. CDR3 length equals 15 residues.